This TCR beta chain was sequenced in a study of blood T cell repertoires in COVID-19. Data came from immunoSEQ multiplex PCR; TCRdb stores just in-frame clones and leaves some out. The data hold tens of thousands of clones, with 75% to 95% observed a single time. From germline, CDR1 is SGHVS and CDR2 FQNEAQ. The CDR3 runs to 13 residues. The V gene end was trimmed by 4 bases and the J gene end by 3 bases; junction bases not matched to a gene: 2. The rearrangement uses TRBV7-8 and TRBJ1-2, with 7 bases matching TRBD1. Sequenced: peripheral blood. The clonotype originates from a human donor with active COVID-19. The donor label of this sample is uncertain. The CDR3, as DNA: TGTGCCAGCAGCTGGGACAGAGACTATGGCTACACCTTC. Translation gives CASSWDRDYGYTF.